The present TCR beta chain was sequenced within a study of T cells after yellow fever vaccination. Each CDR3 protein is one row after TCRdb ran MiXCR on the 5' RACE reads. The sample has around 310,000 distinct CDR3 sequences; around 4% are singletons. This clonotype was detected many times. The CDR3 sequence is 13 residues long. V was shortened by 6 bases and J by 5 bases, with 14 bases between the two germline ends. Sequenced material: PBMCs, taken on the day of the yellow fever booster vaccination. This chain links TRBV12-3 or TRBV12-4 with TRBJ2-7; possibly TRBD1 for D (6 bases). The sequence came from a man aged 18-30 years who received the YFV17D yellow fever vaccine. The CDR3 is CASSPGVRDEQYV. The CDR3 coding sequence is TGTGCCAGCAGCCCAGGGGTTAGAGACGAGCAGTACGTC.